A selection of T cell receptor beta chains follows, all from one sample in a study of post-analysis software for immune sequencing data. One entry per CDR3 protein results from TCRdb running MiXCR on the PCR reads. Found here are roughly 580,000 distinct CDR3 sequences, roughly two fifths of them singletons; the top ten hold about 1.5%. Sequencing was done on a sample of blood. Receptors were obtained from a girl between 5 and 17 years old with multiple sclerosis. The CDR3 runs from the conserved cysteine through the conserved F or W. D genes are given only for firm matches. The size entry is marked missing in some rows and otherwise reads once, few, many or a size class.

CDR3,DNA,V,J,D,size
CASDYTTTGGRNTEAFF,TGTGCCAGCGACTACACCACAACAGGGGGCCGGAACACTGAAGCTTTCTTT,TRBV6-2/TRBV6-3,TRBJ1-1,TRBD1,-
CASSQDSGEVKTQYF,TGTGCCAGCAGCCAAGATTCAGGGGAAGTAAAGACCCAGTACTTC,TRBV4-2,TRBJ2-5,-,-
CASSFDREQYEQYF,TGTGCCAGCAGCTTCGACAGGGAGCAGTACGAGCAGTACTTC,TRBV7-2,TRBJ2-7,TRBD1,few
CSVEDRGTSSHEQYF,TGCAGCGTTGAAGATAGAGGGACTAGCTCCCACGAGCAGTACTTC,TRBV29-1,TRBJ2-7,TRBD2,-
CASSYRAAQETQYF,TGCGCCAGCAGTTACCGGGCAGCGCAAGAGACCCAGTACTTC,TRBV5-1,TRBJ2-5,-,few
CSGVPGQVAGTQYF,TGCAGCGGGGTCCCAGGGCAGGTGGCCGGGACCCAGTACTTC,TRBV29-1,TRBJ2-5,-,-
CSVYSSGYEQYF,TGCAGCGTTTACAGTAGCGGCTACGAGCAGTACTTC,TRBV29-1,TRBJ2-7,-,few
CAISPSGTRTGYTF,TGTGCCATCAGTCCGTCCGGGACACGGACCGGCTACACCTTC,TRBV10-3,TRBJ1-2,-,few
CASSLRWGTDAQYF,TGTGCCAGCAGCTTACGCTGGGGCACAGATGCGCAGTATTTT,TRBV7-2,TRBJ2-3,-,-
CASSPTGSNEQYF,TGTGCCAGCAGCCCGACAGGGTCCAACGAGCAGTACTTC,TRBV5-5,TRBJ2-7,TRBD1,-
CASSPPGSYNEQFF,TGTGCCAGCAGCCCCCCTGGGAGCTACAATGAGCAGTTCTTC,TRBV7-9,TRBJ2-1,-,many
CATSRPGTINEKLFF,TGTGCCACCAGCAGGCCCGGGACAATTAATGAAAAACTGTTTTTT,TRBV15,TRBJ1-4,-,-
CASSPQGARETQYF,TGTGCCAGCAGCCCTCAGGGGGCGCGGGAGACCCAGTACTTC,TRBV13,TRBJ2-5,TRBD1,few
CASSKRTSGIFADTQYF,TGTGCCAGCAGCAAAAGGACTAGCGGGATTTTCGCAGATACGCAGTATTTT,TRBV12-3/TRBV12-4,TRBJ2-3,TRBD2,once
CSAPASGGPTQRGTSITDTQYF,TGCAGTGCCCCAGCGTCGGGTGGACCAACCCAACGGGGGACTTCCATCACAGATACGCAGTATTTT,TRBV20-1,TRBJ2-3,-,-
CASRGGGPYNEQFF,TGTGCCAGCCGCGGGGGGGGCCCCTACAATGAGCAGTTCTTC,TRBV27,TRBJ2-1,TRBD2,few
CASSLEGRQFNEQFF,TGTGCCAGCAGCTTAGAGGGTCGGCAGTTCAATGAGCAGTTCTTC,TRBV7-6,TRBJ2-1,-,-
CASRIGGASVAEAFF,TGTGCCAGCAGGATAGGAGGGGCGAGCGTCGCTGAAGCTTTCTTT,TRBV12-3/TRBV12-4,TRBJ1-1,-,once
CASTGSSNTDTQYF,TGTGCCAGCACCGGGAGCAGTAACACAGATACGCAGTATTTT,TRBV4-2,TRBJ2-3,-,-
CASSSLFRGGELFF,TGTGCCAGCAGCTCTCTATTCCGGGGCGGGGAGCTGTTTTTT,TRBV7-9,TRBJ2-2,-,few
CASRGQDTGELFF,TGTGCCAGCAGGGGTCAAGACACCGGGGAGCTGTTTTTT,TRBV12-3/TRBV12-4,TRBJ2-2,-,-
CSVEGAGTGDSPLHF,TGCAGCGTTGAAGGCGCCGGGACAGGGGATTCACCCCTCCACTTT,TRBV29-1,TRBJ1-6,TRBD1,-
CSARGSRVTYEQYF,TGCAGTGCTAGAGGGTCCAGGGTTACCTACGAGCAGTACTTC,TRBV20-1,TRBJ2-7,-,few
CATSDLSGGPQETQYF,TGTGCCACCAGTGATCTTAGCGGGGGCCCCCAAGAGACCCAGTACTTC,TRBV24-1,TRBJ2-5,TRBD2,-
CASSPTAKNIQYF,TGTGCCAGCAGCCCTACTGCCAAAAACATTCAGTACTTC,TRBV12-3/TRBV12-4,TRBJ2-4,-,few
CASSWMPSYNEQFF,TGTGCCAGCAGTTGGATGCCTTCCTACAATGAGCAGTTCTTC,TRBV12-3/TRBV12-4,TRBJ2-1,-,few
CASSPGYDSLRGTDTQYF,TGCGCCAGCAGCCCCGGTTACGACAGCCTGCGAGGCACAGATACGCAGTATTTT,TRBV5-1,TRBJ2-3,-,-
CSARDPPHSSYNEQFF,TGCAGTGCTAGAGATCCGCCTCACAGCTCCTACAATGAGCAGTTCTTC,TRBV20-1,TRBJ2-1,-,-
CASSPIGTSGNNEQFF,TGCGCCAGCAGCCCTATCGGGACTAGCGGGAACAATGAGCAGTTCTTC,TRBV5-1,TRBJ2-1,TRBD2,-